The 2 T cell receptor beta chains listed next were all sequenced from one sample in a study of T cell responses to AZD1222 COVID-19 vaccine. TCRdb keeps only in-frame clones here, not all; method: immunoSEQ multiplex PCR. The data hold about 170,000 clones, with 87% observed a single time. The specimen comprised peripheral blood, sampled 28 days after the second AZD1222 dose. All receptors come from an adult who received the AZD1222 COVID-19 vaccine.

The chain has TRBV25-1 and TRBJ2-7; 7 bases fit TRBD1. This CDR3 region has 16 residues. Germline CDR1 and CDR2: MGHDK and SYGVNS. Trimming removed 1 base from V and 3 bases from J; junction bases left unmatched: 9. The CDR3 DNA sequence: TGTGCCAGCAGTGAATTCACGTTTGCAGGGGGCTACGAGCAGTACTTC. Translated: CASSEFTFAGGYEQYF.

This chain joins TRBV11-2 and TRBJ1-2, with a weak D call TRBD1 (5 bases). In germline, CDR1 is SGHAT, CDR2 FQNNGV. The V gene lost 5 bases and the J gene lost 4 bases, with 14 bases spanning the gap. The CDR3 loop spans 14 amino acids. In nucleotides, the CDR3 is TGTGCCAGCAGCCCAGCGGGACGGACCTATGGCTACACCTTC. The encoded protein is CASSPAGRTYGYTF.